These 32 T cell receptor beta chains were sequenced from one sample in a study of Ad26.COV2.S vaccination and SARS-CoV-2 variants (dated by TCRdb to about 2021). Library preparation employed the immunoSEQ multiplex PCR assay. As stored in TCRdb, this immuneACCESS dataset retains in-frame rearrangements with V and J assigned. A fraction of the clones does not appear; measured against another copy, unresolved V genes explain less than half of the discrepancy, and the remainder lacks a known reason. The sample contains 350,000 to 550,000 clones, 89% of them found a single time. Over 2.5% of the sample belongs to the ten largest clones. The label giving this sample's treatment or condition can be read as: about 20 received Ad26.COV2.S at low or high dose, single or two shots; about 5 received placebo; per-sample allocation not given. For vaccine and placebo recipients, the sequenced repertoires came from samples collected on day 63 after the first injection.

Sequenced material: peripheral blood, taken in a trial of Ad26.COV2.S vaccine versus placebo. The receptor set was obtained from a person aged 18-65 years who received the Ad26.COV2.S COVID-19 vaccine or a placebo.

The gene calls are TRBV4-2 and TRBJ1-5, with D possibly being TRBD1 (6 bases). V shed 3 bases and J shed 5 bases, with 14 bases lying between them. The CDR3 is 15 amino acids. CDR1 and CDR2 (germline): LGHNA, YNFKEQ. Here the CDR3 reads CASSHTGTRHQPQHF. In DNA form, the CDR3 reads TGTGCCAGCAGCCATACAGGGACTCGGCATCAGCCCCAGCATTTT.

The table lists this clone with a few counts. This chain joins TRBV4-2 and TRBJ1-1, with D perhaps TRBD1 (5 bases). V was cut by 3 bases and J by 1 base, with 9 bases left in between. This CDR3 region has 14 residues. Germline V gives CDR1 LGHNA, CDR2 YNFKEQ. The CDR3 is CASSQDNGNTEAFF. In DNA form, the CDR3 reads TGTGCCAGCAGCCAGGACAATGGGAACACTGAAGCTTTCTTT.

This chain uses TRBV3-1 (or the pseudogene TRBV3-2) with TRBJ2-1; TRBD1 aligns across 8 bases. The CDR3 runs to 13 residues. CDR1 is LGHDT and CDR2 is YNNKEL in the germline V gene (reference sequence). V was clipped by 2 bases and J by 10 bases; unmatched bases: 4. The CDR3 reads CASSQSWDREQFF. For the CDR3, the DNA is TGTGCCAGCAGCCAATCGTGGGACAGGGAGCAGTTCTTC.

The chain has TRBV12-3 or TRBV12-4 and TRBJ1-5; D is unclear. There are 13 residues in the CDR3. V gave up 0 bases and J gave up 9 bases, with 9 bases separating them. DNA of the CDR3: TGTGCCAGCAGTTTAGCCGGCGAGGGGCCCCAGCATTTT. As protein: CASSLAGEGPQHF.

The gene calls are TRBV10-3 and TRBJ2-5, with unresolved D. The CDR3 has 15 amino acids. CDR1 and CDR2 from the germline V gene are ENHRY and SYGVKD. Trimming cost V 3 bases and J 0 bases, with 11 bases left between them. In DNA, the CDR3 is TGTGCCATCAGTGATTCGGGCAGATACCAAGAGACCCAGTACTTC. It translates to CAISDSGRYQETQYF.

This chain uses TRBV12-5 with TRBJ2-1, with 7 positions matching TRBD2. Germline CDR1 and CDR2: LGHNT and FRNRAP. The CDR3 consists of 13 residues. Germline trimming cut 9 bases from V and 1 base from J; bases unmatched to any gene: 3. Here the CDR3 reads CASGGRSYNEQFF. The DNA of the CDR3 is TGTGCTAGCGGGGGGAGGTCCTACAATGAGCAGTTCTTC. The full variable domain, rest sourced from reference TRBV12-5 and TRBJ2-1, is DARVTQTPRHKVTEMGQEVTMRCQPILGHNTVFWYRQTMMQGLELLAYFRNRAPLDDSGMPKDRFSAEMPDATLATLKIQPSEPRDSAVYFCASGGRSYNEQFFGPGTRLTVL.

This chain connects TRBV18 to TRBJ1-6, with D perhaps TRBD1 (5 bases). This CDR3 region has 16 residues. Germline lookup yields CDR1 KGHSH and CDR2 LQKENI. V gave up 3 bases and J gave up 7 bases, with 16 bases separating them. CDR3 in amino acids: CASSPSQGGRNSPLHF. CDR3 nucleotides: TGTGCCAGCTCACCGAGTCAGGGTGGTAGGAATTCACCCCTCCACTTT.

There are a few counts of this clone. The chain couples TRBV7-9 to TRBJ1-5, with D unresolved. The CDR3 runs 12 residues. Germline loops: CDR1 SEHNR, CDR2 FQNEAQ (reference sequence). The V end lost 8 bases, the J end lost 3 bases, and 8 bases lay between the germline ends. The CDR3 DNA sequence: TGTGCCAGCGAGGCCAACAATCAGCCCCAGCATTTT. Encoded protein: CASEANNQPQHF.

J is TRBJ2-4 and V is TRBV7-3, with TRBD1 matching 8 bases. Unmatched junction bases numbered 9, after V lost 5 bases and J lost 9 bases. CDR3 length: 14 amino acids. CDR1 and CDR2 (germline): SGHTA, FQGTGA. CDR3 region: CASSPTITGGIQYF. DNA of the CDR3: TGTGCCAGCAGCCCAACCATTACAGGGGGCATTCAGTACTTC.

The chain couples TRBV4-1 to TRBJ2-1; no clear D. The V and J ends lost 0 bases and 15 bases respectively, with 9 bases between them. The CDR3 runs 11 residues. Per germline, CDR1 MGHRA and CDR2 YSYEKL. The CDR3 here is CASSQERRVFF. In DNA form, the CDR3 reads TGCGCCAGCAGCCAAGAGAGGCGAGTGTTCTTC.

The chain couples TRBV7-2 to TRBJ1-5, with D possibly being TRBD1 (5 bases). Deletions cut 5 bases from V and 1 base from J, with 12 bases between. Germline V gene lookup returns CDR1 SGHTA and CDR2 FQGNSA. This CDR3 has 15 residues. The CDR3 coding sequence is TGTGCCAGCAGCATCTCCGGGGGAAGCAATCAGCCCCAGCATTTT. It encodes CASSISGGSNQPQHF.

This clone was detected once. CDR3 protein: CATSRDRSGGDEQFF. As DNA, the CDR3 is TGTGCCACCAGCAGAGATAGGTCAGGGGGCGATGAGCAGTTCTTC. This chain connects TRBV15 to TRBJ2-1, with TRBD1 identical over 8 bases. Germline CDR1 LNHNV, CDR2 YYDKDF (reference sequence). This CDR3 spans 15 amino acids. V gave up 0 bases and J gave up 8 bases; unmatched junction bases: 6.

The chain carries TRBV19 and TRBJ2-1, with D maybe TRBD2 (7 bases). CDR1 is LNHDA and CDR2 is SQIVND in the germline V gene (reference sequence). V was trimmed by 3 bases and J by 11 bases, leaving 11 bases between them. The CDR3 runs 12 residues. The CDR3 spells CASSIGGGKQFF. In DNA, the CDR3 is TGTGCCAGTAGTATTGGCGGGGGCAAGCAGTTCTTC.

This sequence joins TRBV13 and TRBJ1-2, with 7 nucleotides matching TRBD1. Germline CDR1 PRHDT, CDR2 FYEKMQ (reference sequence). The CDR3 runs to 15 residues. The junction had 9 bases not matched to a gene; V was cut back by 0 bases and J by 8 bases. The CDR3 reads CASSLGLGGQSGYTF. The CDR3 coding sequence is TGTGCCAGCAGCTTAGGCCTTGGGGGACAGTCGGGCTACACCTTC.

V gene TRBV27 combines with J gene TRBJ2-7; possibly TRBD1 or TRBD2 for D (6 bases each). Germline CDR1 MNHEY, CDR2 SMNVEV (reference sequence). Trimming took off 2 bases at V and 4 bases at J, with 9 bases between the two ends. The CDR3 spans 13 residues. The CDR3 nucleotides read TGTGCCAGCAGTTTAAGGGGGGAGTACGAGCAGTACTTC. It yields the protein CASSLRGEYEQYF.

This chain joins TRBV24-1 and TRBJ2-5, with TRBD2 matching 10 bases. The trim removed 9 bases at V and 5 bases at J, leaving 2 bases unmatched. This CDR3 comprises 12 residues. Germline V gene lookup returns CDR1 KGHDR and CDR2 SFDVKD. The CDR3 region is CATQREGETQYF. The CDR3 DNA reads as TGTGCCACCCAGCGGGAGGGCGAGACCCAGTACTTC.

The table lists this clone with a count of one. V usage is TRBV28 and J usage is TRBJ2-6; 8 nucleotides match TRBD1. V was pared by 3 bases and J by 4 bases, with 17 bases of the junction left unmatched. The V gene's germline CDR1 is MDHEN and CDR2 SYDVKM. The CDR3 extends over 20 amino acids. CDR3 loop: CASSFPSLVPTGVGANVLTF. CDR3 bases: TGTGCCAGCAGTTTCCCCTCTCTAGTTCCGACAGGGGTGGGGGCCAACGTCCTGACTTTC.

This chain joins TRBV5-1 and TRBJ1-2, with D hard to call. CDR1 and CDR2 from the germline V gene are SGHRS and YFSETQ. This CDR3 spans 16 amino acids. Trimming left V 0 bases short and J 8 bases short, with 20 bases between. The CDR3 loop is CASSLDLDGSPGGYTF. CDR3 bases: TGCGCCAGCAGCTTGGACTTAGATGGCTCGCCCGGAGGCTACACCTTC.

This sequence joins TRBV5-4 and TRBJ2-7; the D is unclear. Trimming cost V 3 bases and J 2 bases, with 15 bases left between them. The length of the CDR3 is 15 residues. CDR1 and CDR2 from the germline V gene are SGHNT and YYREEE (reference sequence). Here the CDR3 DNA reads TGTGCCAGCAGCTCAAGAGAAGTATCCACCTACGAGCAGTACGTC. Translated: CASSSREVSTYEQYV.

This chain connects TRBV28 to TRBJ2-4; the match to TRBD2 covers 7 bases. Germline CDR1 reads MDHEN; CDR2 reads SYDVKM. There are 17 residues in the CDR3. J was trimmed by 6 bases and V by 0 bases; bases with no gene match: 11. CDR3 residues: CASSLWSARGFGNIQYF. The CDR3 bases are TGTGCCAGCAGTTTATGGTCTGCGCGGGGGTTCGGAAACATTCAGTACTTC.

This chain uses TRBV7-2 with TRBJ1-2, with D possibly being TRBD1 (5 bases). The CDR3 covers 16 residues. In germline, CDR1 is SGHTA, CDR2 FQGNSA. V lost 4 bases and J lost 8, with 23 bases in between. The CDR3 region has the DNA TGTGCCAGCAGCTCGGCCGGGGCCAGGGTTTATACCGGCTACACCTTC. This gives the protein CASSSAGARVYTGYTF.

The chain joins TRBV3-1 (or the pseudogene TRBV3-2) to TRBJ2-1; 11 nucleotides line up with TRBD2. This CDR3 is built from 15 residues. Germline trimming cut 4 bases from V and 9 bases from J; bases unmatched to any gene: 8. CDR1 LGHDT and CDR2 YNNKEL come from the germline V gene (reference sequence). Here the CDR3 DNA reads TGTGCCAGCAGCCCGCTAGCGGGAGGAGGGGTTGAGCAGTTCTTC. Its translation: CASSPLAGGGVEQFF.

The chain combines TRBV28 with TRBJ1-4; D perhaps matches TRBD1 (5 bases). Trimming took 6 bases from V and 3 from J, leaving 11 bases between them. The germline gives CDR1 MDHEN, CDR2 SYDVKM. The CDR3 length is 14 residues. DNA of the CDR3: TGTGCCAGCAGAAGGGACGGAGCTAATGAAAAACTGTTTTTT. It specifies CASRRDGANEKLFF.

This chain joins TRBV7-9 and TRBJ2-3, with TRBD2 matching 14 bases. From germline, CDR1 is SEHNR and CDR2 FQNEAQ (reference sequence). CDR3 length: 19 residues. The ends lost 5 bases at V and 3 bases at J; junction bases unmatched: 13. CDR3 nucleotide sequence: TGTGCCAGCAGCCCGGGGGGGACTAGCGGGAGATCGGGGACAGATACGCAGTATTTT. Translated: CASSPGGTSGRSGTDTQYF.

J is TRBJ2-7 and V is TRBV5-1; D unclear. V lost 0 bases, J lost 2 bases, and 12 bases lay in between. The CDR3 has 15 amino acids. Germline CDR1 is SGHRS and CDR2 is YFSETQ. The CDR3 sequence: CASSLEVGLAYEQYF. CDR3 nucleotides: TGCGCCAGCAGCTTGGAGGTGGGGTTAGCCTACGAGCAGTACTTC.

The chain carries TRBV7-2 and TRBJ1-1; the D gene is possibly TRBD1 (6 bases). The CDR3 runs 15 residues. V was pared by 2 bases and J by 0 bases, with 10 bases between. The germline V gene encodes CDR1 SGHTA and CDR2 FQGNSA. CDR3 protein: CASSLTGFMNTEAFF. DNA of the CDR3: TGTGCCAGCAGCTTAACAGGGTTTATGAACACTGAAGCTTTCTTT.

The CDR3 region has the DNA TGTGCCAGCAGCTTGGGGCCTAGCGGGGCCTACAATGAGCAGTTCTTC. This codes for CASSLGPSGAYNEQFF. The gene calls are TRBV5-5 and TRBJ2-1; 9 bases match TRBD2. The germline V gene encodes CDR1 SGHKS and CDR2 YYEKEE (reference sequence). Trimming removed 0 bases from V and 2 bases from J; junction bases left unmatched: 3. CDR3 size: 16 residues. The variable domain in full, with the rest retrieved from reference TRBV5-5 and TRBJ2-1, is DAGVTQSPTHLIKTRGQQVTLRCSPISGHKSVSWYQQVLGQGPQFIFQYYEKEERGRGNFPDRFSARQFPNYSSELNVNALLLGDSALYLCASSLGPSGAYNEQFFGPGTRLTVL.

This chain links TRBV7-2 with TRBJ2-7, with 9 bases that match TRBD1. The germline CDR1 and CDR2 sequences are SGHTA and FQGNSA. The CDR3 has 14 residues. V dropped 5 bases and J dropped 4; count of bases not matched to a gene: 6. CDR3 coding DNA: TGTGCCAGCAGCAGCCGACAGGGGGGGTACGAGCAGTACTTC. As protein: CASSSRQGGYEQYF.

The genes are TRBV10-3 and TRBJ2-3, with D possibly TRBD2 on 5 matching bases. From germline, CDR1 is ENHRY and CDR2 SYGVKD. CDR3 size: 13 residues. Trimming took off 4 bases at V and 10 bases at J, with 15 bases between the two ends. The CDR3 sequence is CAISALASMAQYF. CDR3 in DNA: TGTGCCATCAGTGCGTTAGCGTCAATGGCGCAGTATTTT.

V is TRBV10-2 and J is TRBJ1-1, with 7 nucleotides matching TRBD1. J lost 4 bases, V lost 3 bases, and 8 bases had no gene match. CDR3 length equals 15 residues. Looked up from germline, CDR1 is WSHSY and CDR2 is SAAADI. The CDR3 reads CASSDWKGAGTEAFF. As DNA, the CDR3 is TGCGCCAGCAGTGACTGGAAGGGGGCCGGCACTGAAGCTTTCTTT.

V and J are TRBV6-2 or TRBV6-3 and TRBJ2-2; no firm D call. V shed 5 bases and J shed 1 base, with 14 bases lying between them. There are 16 residues in the CDR3. Germline CDR1 reads MNHEY; CDR2 reads SVGEGT. In DNA form, the CDR3 reads TGTGCCAGCAGTCCCGCAGTAGCCCTGAACACCGGGGAGCTGTTTTTT. Residues: CASSPAVALNTGELFF.

The V gene is TRBV7-3, the J gene TRBJ1-1, with a possible D match to TRBD1 (6 bases). This CDR3 region has 17 residues. Per germline, CDR1 SGHTA and CDR2 FQGTGA. The germline V and J ends were trimmed by 4 bases and 2 bases, with 20 bases remaining between them. CDR3 loop: CASSSGPNWGQNTEAFF. The CDR3 DNA sequence: TGTGCCAGCAGCTCCGGGCCCAATTGGGGACAAAACACTGAAGCTTTCTTT.